A selection of T cell receptor beta chains follows, all from one sample in a study of blood T cell repertoires in COVID-19. Here immunoSEQ multiplex PCR was the method, and the copy in TCRdb shows in-frame clones only, minus some. The repertoire holds around 250,000 clones, around nine tenths seen once, with about 8.7% in the top ten. Material: peripheral blood. These receptors all stem from a man aged 40-50 years with active or convalescent COVID-19. Both conserved end residues are part of each CDR3. The D gene is left open where the match is weak. Clone size appears in some rows only: once, few, many, or a class for an expanded clone.

clone_size: .; v_call: TRBV5-5; d_call: TRBD1; j_call: TRBJ2-7; cdr3_nt: TGTGCCAGCAGCTTGGAGGGGGCCTATTACCTAGATGAGGGGTACTTC; cdr3_aa: CASSLEGAYYLDEGYF
clone_size: .; v_call: TRBV20-1; d_call: .; j_call: TRBJ1-1; cdr3_nt: TGCAGTGCTAGTCGCCAGGGTCCGAACACTGAAGCTTTCTTT; cdr3_aa: CSASRQGPNTEAFF
clone_size: .; v_call: TRBV11-2; d_call: .; j_call: TRBJ2-3; cdr3_nt: TGTGCCAGCAGCTTAGATTATCTCCCGGGCACAGATACGCAGTATTTT; cdr3_aa: CASSLDYLPGTDTQYF
clone_size: .; v_call: TRBV9; d_call: .; j_call: TRBJ2-7; cdr3_nt: TGTGCCAGCAGCCCTAGCCTAAGAACCTACGAGCAGTACTTC; cdr3_aa: CASSPSLRTYEQYF
clone_size: .; v_call: TRBV30; d_call: .; j_call: TRBJ2-3; cdr3_nt: TGTGCCTGGAGTGAGAGGGGGTATGGGACAGATACGCAGTATTTT; cdr3_aa: CAWSERGYGTDTQYF
clone_size: .; v_call: TRBV6-5; d_call: .; j_call: TRBJ1-4; cdr3_nt: TGTGCCAGCAGGACCAAGACAGGCCCTAATGAAAAACTGTTTTTT; cdr3_aa: CASRTKTGPNEKLFF
clone_size: .; v_call: TRBV6-6; d_call: .; j_call: TRBJ1-6; cdr3_nt: TGTGCCAGCAGCTCCCCACAGGGAGCTTTTTCACCCCTCCACTTT; cdr3_aa: CASSSPQGAFSPLHF
clone_size: .; v_call: TRBV24-1; d_call: TRBD1; j_call: TRBJ2-6; cdr3_nt: TGTGCCACCTCCCCGGACAGGGCTGGGGCCAACGTCCTGACTTTC; cdr3_aa: CATSPDRAGANVLTF
clone_size: .; v_call: TRBV27; d_call: TRBD2; j_call: TRBJ2-7; cdr3_nt: TGTGCCAGCAGTTTAACTAGCGGGAGCTCCTACGAGCAGTACTTC; cdr3_aa: CASSLTSGSSYEQYF
clone_size: .; v_call: TRBV2; d_call: .; j_call: TRBJ1-2; cdr3_nt: TGTGCCAGCAGCGCAGCCAGGGGCGCTGATGGCTACACCTTC; cdr3_aa: CASSAARGADGYTF
clone_size: .; v_call: TRBV5-6; d_call: .; j_call: TRBJ2-3; cdr3_nt: TGTGCCAGCAGCTTCGGCTGGGGGCAAGTCACAGATACGCAGTATTTT; cdr3_aa: CASSFGWGQVTDTQYF
clone_size: .; v_call: TRBV2; d_call: .; j_call: TRBJ1-1; cdr3_nt: TGTGCCAGCAGTGTGGCAGAATACACTGAAGCTTTCTTT; cdr3_aa: CASSVAEYTEAFF
clone_size: .; v_call: TRBV6-5; d_call: .; j_call: TRBJ2-3; cdr3_nt: TGTGCCAGCAGTTACGGTGGGGGACTCGACACAGATACGCAGTATTTT; cdr3_aa: CASSYGGGLDTDTQYF
clone_size: once; v_call: TRBV5-5; d_call: .; j_call: TRBJ1-5; cdr3_nt: TGTGCCAGCAGCTTTGATCGGGATCAGCCCCAGCATTTT; cdr3_aa: CASSFDRDQPQHF
clone_size: .; v_call: TRBV19; d_call: TRBD1; j_call: TRBJ1-5; cdr3_nt: TGTGCCAGTAGTATGCAGGGGGCTCGCAATCAGCCCCAGCATTTT; cdr3_aa: CASSMQGARNQPQHF
clone_size: .; v_call: TRBV6-5; d_call: .; j_call: TRBJ2-3; cdr3_nt: TGTGCCAGCAGTTACTCCAGAGGATATGCAGATACGCAGTATTTT; cdr3_aa: CASSYSRGYADTQYF
clone_size: .; v_call: TRBV29-1; d_call: TRBD2; j_call: TRBJ2-5; cdr3_nt: TGCAGCGTTGAAGAATCACTAGCGGGAGGCTCTGTAGAGACCCAGTACTTC; cdr3_aa: CSVEESLAGGSVETQYF
clone_size: .; v_call: TRBV30; d_call: .; j_call: TRBJ1-2; cdr3_nt: TGTGCCTCTAAACTCCCTAAGGTGCGGGAGAGGAATGGCTACACCTTC; cdr3_aa: CASKLPKVRERNGYTF
clone_size: once; v_call: TRBV7-3; d_call: .; j_call: TRBJ2-3; cdr3_nt: TGTGCCAGCAGCCTATGGGCATTCACAGATACGCAGTATTTT; cdr3_aa: CASSLWAFTDTQYF
clone_size: .; v_call: TRBV30; d_call: TRBD1; j_call: TRBJ2-4; cdr3_nt: TGTGCCGCAGACAGGGGGAACATTCAGTACTTC; cdr3_aa: CAADRGNIQYF
clone_size: .; v_call: TRBV11-2; d_call: TRBD1; j_call: TRBJ2-7; cdr3_nt: TGTGCCAGCAGCCCCCCGAGCAGGGGGTACGAGCAGTACTTC; cdr3_aa: CASSPPSRGYEQYF
clone_size: .; v_call: TRBV5-4; d_call: TRBD2; j_call: TRBJ2-2; cdr3_nt: TGTGCCAGCAGCAGGAGCGGGAGTGATACCGGGGAGCTGTTTTTT; cdr3_aa: CASSRSGSDTGELFF
clone_size: .; v_call: TRBV7-2; d_call: .; j_call: TRBJ1-3; cdr3_nt: TGTGCCAGCGGGACACGGAGGAGCAACACCATATATTTT; cdr3_aa: CASGTRRSNTIYF
clone_size: .; v_call: TRBV3-1/TRBV3-2; d_call: TRBD1; j_call: TRBJ1-2; cdr3_nt: TGTGCCACCTCCGTGCGGGGACAGGGACGCTATGGCTACACCTTC; cdr3_aa: CATSVRGQGRYGYTF
clone_size: .; v_call: TRBV3-1/TRBV3-2; d_call: TRBD2; j_call: TRBJ2-2; cdr3_nt: TGTGCCAGCAGCCATTCCGCTAGCGGGGTGCCCGGGGAGCTGTTTTTT; cdr3_aa: CASSHSASGVPGELFF
clone_size: .; v_call: TRBV19; d_call: .; j_call: TRBJ1-2; cdr3_nt: TGTGCCAGTAGTTTGCAGCGGATCTATGGCTACACCTTC; cdr3_aa: CASSLQRIYGYTF
clone_size: .; v_call: TRBV30; d_call: .; j_call: TRBJ1-2; cdr3_nt: TGTGCCTGGAGTTCCGGGGACTTGCCTGGGACCTTC; cdr3_aa: CAWSSGDLPGTF
clone_size: .; v_call: TRBV15; d_call: .; j_call: TRBJ2-2; cdr3_nt: TGTGCCACCAGCAGAGTAGGCGGGGGCCACACCGGGGAGCTGTTTTTT; cdr3_aa: CATSRVGGGHTGELFF
clone_size: .; v_call: TRBV5-1; d_call: TRBD1; j_call: TRBJ1-2; cdr3_nt: TGCGCCAGCAGCTGGGGACAGGGGGCTGGCTATGGCTACACCTTC; cdr3_aa: CASSWGQGAGYGYTF